These 17 T cell receptor beta chains were all obtained from the same sample, sequenced in a study of T cells in Graves' hyperthyroidism and ophthalmopathy. The investigators amplified TCR beta CDR3 regions from RNA transcripts. With the HTBI primer set, the TCR CDR3 went through a first round of RT-PCR. TCRdb recomputed calls from the multiplex PCR reads with MiXCR, one row per CDR3 protein. The sample contains 250,000 to 300,000 distinct CDR3 sequences, roughly 15% of which appear only once. Material for sequencing was blood. Source of these receptors: a woman aged 40 to 49 with Graves' hyperthyroidism.

This clonotype came up many times. The CDR3 protein is CASSVEIRSDTQYF. The CDR3 DNA reads TGTGCCAGCAGTGTCGAAATACGGTCAGATACGCAGTATTTT. The chain combines TRBV6-1 with TRBJ2-3; no reliable D call. This CDR3 comprises 14 residues. Germline assignment: CDR1 MNHNS and CDR2 SASEGT. Trimming took off 4 bases at V and 4 bases at J, with 12 bases between the two ends.

Turning to this clonotype: The junction departs from the called germline gene at one end, perhaps through a read error. The V and J genes are TRBV6-1 and TRBJ1-1; no clear D gene. CDR1 is MNHNS and CDR2 is SASEGT in the germline V gene. The CDR3 totals 13 residues. The CDR3 spells CVSSVRWNTEAFF. DNA for the CDR3: TGTGTCAGCAGCGTCAGGTGGAACACTGAGGCTTTCTTT.

This clonotype has only a few counts. The chain links TRBV10-3 to TRBJ2-7; 10 bases line up with TRBD2. V shed 10 bases and J 2 bases; nucleotides not matched to a gene: 14. The CDR3 is made up of 16 amino acids. Germline V gene data show CDR1 as ENHRY and CDR2 as SYGVKD. CDR3 loop: CASRAVKREGPYEQYF. CDR3 in DNA: TGTGCCAGCAGGGCCGTTAAGCGGGAGGGCCCCTACGAGCAGTACTTC.

This clonotype was seen repeatedly, ten times or more. The chain employs TRBV7-9 and TRBJ1-5; maybe TRBD1 (6 bases). Germline V lookup: CDR1 SEHNR, CDR2 FQNEAQ (reference sequence). Trimming removed 4 bases from V and 5 bases from J, with 12 bases in between. CDR3 length: 14 residues. The CDR3 DNA is TGTGCCAGCAGCTCACAGGGATCGGATCAGCCCCAGCATTTT. The encoded protein is CASSSQGSDQPQHF.

V usage is TRBV19 and J usage is TRBJ1-5; 7 nucleotides match TRBD1. With 5 bases clipped from V and 9 bases from J, the junction kept 7 bases outside the gene matches. CDR3 size: 13 residues. Germline V lookup: CDR1 LNHDA, CDR2 SQIVND (reference sequence). The CDR3 is CASSSQGSGPQHF. The CDR3 DNA follows: TGTGCCAGTAGTTCACAGGGGTCGGGGCCCCAGCATTTT.

This clonotype was observed a few times. This rearrangement joins TRBV20-1 to TRBJ2-4, with 11 bases identical to TRBD2. The CDR3 extends over 15 amino acids. The junction had 11 bases not matched to a gene; V was cut back by 5 bases and J by 8 bases. Germline-derived CDR1 and CDR2 are DFQATT and SNEGSKA (reference sequence). CDR3 nucleotides: TGCAGTGCTCCCCCCCCCACTAGCGGGAGAGACATTCAGTACTTC. Translated: CSAPPPTSGRDIQYF.

Many counts were recorded for this clonotype. The chain is built from TRBV28 and TRBJ2-7; D may match TRBD1 or TRBD2 (5 bases each). Trimming left V 5 bases short and J 0 bases short, with 20 bases between. Germline V lookup: CDR1 MDHEN, CDR2 SYDVKM. The CDR3 covers 17 residues. The CDR3 sequence is CASSPAGTPISSYEQYF. CDR3 nucleotides: TGTGCCAGCAGTCCCGCCGGGACCCCAATCAGCTCCTACGAGCAGTACTTC.

On this clonotype itself: A much larger clone differs by one base, so this may be a read error. V gene TRBV20-1 combines with J gene TRBJ2-5; 7 positions agree with TRBD2. V lost 6 bases and J lost 4; bases outside the gene matches: 11. This CDR3 contains 14 residues. Germline V gene data show CDR1 as DFQATT and CDR2 as SNEGSKA (reference sequence). CDR3 nucleotides: TGCAGTGCCCTACGGGCTAGCGGCCCAGAGACCCAGTACTTC. Encoded protein: CSALRASGPETQYF.

This clonotype was seen many times. V is TRBV5-4 and J is TRBJ2-1; 11 bases line up with TRBD2. CDR1 and CDR2 (germline): SGHNT, YYREEE (reference sequence). CDR3 length: 18 amino acids. The trim removed 0 bases at V and 0 bases at J, leaving 5 bases unmatched. CDR3 residues: CASSLVASGRPSYNEQFF. The CDR3 nucleotides read TGTGCCAGCAGCTTGGTGGCTAGCGGGAGGCCCTCCTACAATGAGCAGTTCTTC.

This clonotype appeared many times. The chain joins TRBV7-9 to TRBJ1-5, with D perhaps matching TRBD1 (5 bases). Trimming took off 1 base at V and 3 bases at J, with 7 bases between the two ends. The CDR3 has 14 amino acids. CDR1 and CDR2 (germline): SEHNR, FQNEAQ (reference sequence). CDR3 loop: CASSLGQTNQPQHF. The CDR3 region has the DNA TGTGCCAGCAGCTTAGGACAGACCAATCAGCCCCAGCATTTT.

This clonotype was recorded at least ten times. The genes are TRBV2 and TRBJ1-5; D is unresolved. V lost 4 bases, J lost 0 bases, and 1 base lay in between. This CDR3 comprises 12 residues. Germline V CDR1 and CDR2: SNHLY, FYNNEI. For the CDR3, the DNA is TGTGCCAGCAGTGGTAGCAATCAGCCCCAGCATTTT. As protein: CASSGSNQPQHF.

Many counts were recorded for this clonotype. The rearrangement links TRBV27 to TRBJ2-1, with 7 bases identical to TRBD2. The CDR3 sequence is 17 residues long. CDR1 and CDR2 (germline): MNHEY, SMNVEV (reference sequence). The V gene end was trimmed by 5 bases and the J gene end by 4 bases; junction bases not matched to a gene: 14. This chain's CDR3 is CASSPLGSSGVYNEQFF. The CDR3 bases are TGTGCCAGCAGTCCCCTCGGATCAAGCGGGGTATACAATGAGCAGTTCTTC.

V usage is TRBV12-3 or TRBV12-4 and J usage is TRBJ1-2; D ambiguous. Trimming left V 2 bases short and J 6 bases short, with 10 bases between. This CDR3 has 13 residues. The chain's CDR3 is CASSLIRQNGYTF. The DNA of the CDR3 is TGTGCCAGCAGTTTAATTCGCCAGAATGGCTACACCTTC.

This clonotype has at least ten counts. J is TRBJ1-1 and V is TRBV18; perhaps TRBD1 as D (6 bases). There are 15 residues in the CDR3. The germline V gene encodes CDR1 KGHSH and CDR2 LQKENI. Trimming took 4 bases from V and 1 from J, leaving 13 bases between them. The CDR3 DNA reads TGTGCCAGCTCACTGCAGACAGGAAGGAACACTGAAGCTTTCTTT. Its protein is CASSLQTGRNTEAFF. Together with reference TRBV18 and TRBJ1-1, the CDR3 gives the full variable domain: NAGVMQNPRHLVRRRGQEARLRCSPMKGHSHVYWYRQLPEEGLKFMVYLQKENIIDESGMPKERFSAEFPKEGPSILRIQQVVRGDSAAYFCASSLQTGRNTEAFFGQGTRLTVV.

With regard to this clonotype: A read error may explain this, as a much larger clone is one base away. The chain is built from TRBV6-2 or TRBV6-3 and TRBJ2-2, with a tentative D call TRBD2 (6 bases). The CDR3 spans 12 residues. Looked up from germline, CDR1 is MNHEY and CDR2 is SVGEGT. Deletions cut 5 bases from V and 7 bases from J, with 8 bases between. As DNA, the CDR3 is TGTGCCAGCAGTCCGGGGGACGGGGAGCTGTTTTTT. This codes for CASSPGDGELFF.

This clonotype was detected only a few times. This chain connects TRBV3-1 to TRBJ2-5; D remains ambiguous. V shed 1 base and J shed 7 bases, with 4 bases lying between them. The CDR3 consists of 11 residues. CDR1 is LGHDT, CDR2 YNNKEL, per germline (reference sequence). CDR3 nucleotides: TGTGCCAGCAGCCAAGTAGGGACCCAGTACTTC. It encodes CASSQVGTQYF.

The chain couples TRBV29-1 to TRBJ2-5; TRBD2 might be the D (5 bases). The V end was cut by 6 bases, the J end by 3 bases, with 29 bases between. The CDR3 has 18 residues. CDR1 and CDR2 from the germline V gene are SQVTM and ANQGSEA. The CDR3 spells CSVAESHRGAAHKETQYF. CDR3 coding DNA: TGCAGCGTGGCCGAAAGTCACCGGGGAGCTGCCCATAAAGAGACCCAGTACTTC.